This T cell receptor (beta chain) was identified in a study of early T cells in non-severe SARS-CoV-2 infection. Looking at the study overall: Unsorted whole blood bulk RNA was sequenced, with unpaired chains. Study findings and constraints: Anti-spike CD8 responses were favored by VDJdb matching, which missed private and CD4 specificities.

This CDR3 contains 13 residues. V lost 2 bases to trimming and J lost 4 bases, with 9 bases between them. Germline V gene sequence: CDR1 MGHDK, CDR2 SYGVNS. Unique molecular identifiers (one per individual cDNA molecule) were attached. TCRdb re-derived calls from the 5' RACE reads in MiXCR, one entry per CDR3 protein. The sample has fewer than 65,000 distinct CDR3 sequences; roughly 7.1% are singletons. Details on this clonotype: The antigen remains undetermined.

This sample comprised whole blood, obtained at baseline. This chain joins TRBV25-1 and TRBJ2-7; D is uncertain. The sequence derives from an adult who was a healthcare worker with PCR-confirmed SARS-CoV-2 infection or an uninfected control (not recorded which). The CDR3 sequence is CASSEGARYEQYF. The CDR3 DNA is TGTGCCAGCAGTGAAGGTGCTCGTTACGAGCAGTACTTC.